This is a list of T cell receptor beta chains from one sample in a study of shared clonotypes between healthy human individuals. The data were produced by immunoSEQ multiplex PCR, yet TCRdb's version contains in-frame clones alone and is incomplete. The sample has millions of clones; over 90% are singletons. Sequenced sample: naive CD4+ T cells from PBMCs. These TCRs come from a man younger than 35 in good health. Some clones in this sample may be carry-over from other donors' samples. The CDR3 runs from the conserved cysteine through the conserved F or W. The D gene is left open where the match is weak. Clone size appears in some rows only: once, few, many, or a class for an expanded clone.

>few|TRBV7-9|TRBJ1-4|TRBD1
TGTGCCAGCAGCTTACGGGACAGAAGGAATGAAAAACTGTTTTTT
CASSLRDRRNEKLFF
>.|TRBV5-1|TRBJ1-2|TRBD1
TGCGCCAGCAGCTCTCAGGGGGAGTATGGCTACACCTTC
CASSSQGEYGYTF
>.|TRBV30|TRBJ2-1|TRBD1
TGTGCCTGGAGGAGAGACAGGGATAATGAGCAGTTCTTC
CAWRRDRDNEQFF
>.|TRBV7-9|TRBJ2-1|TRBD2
TGTGCCAGCAGCTTAGCTGAGACTAGCGGGATGGGGGACAATGAGCAGTTCTTC
CASSLAETSGMGDNEQFF
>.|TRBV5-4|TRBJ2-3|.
TGTGCCAGCAGCTTGGGCCTGGAAACCACAGATACGCAGTATTTT
CASSLGLETTDTQYF
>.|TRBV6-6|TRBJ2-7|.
TGTGCCAGCAGTACCCTATGGGACTACGAGCAGTACTTC
CASSTLWDYEQYF
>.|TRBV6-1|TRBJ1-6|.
TGTGCCAGCAGTGTGAAGGACCCCCGCAATTCACCCCTCCACTTT
CASSVKDPRNSPLHF
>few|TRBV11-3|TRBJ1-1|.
TGTGCCAGCAGCCTCTCCCTGGGGACTGAAGCTTTCTTT
CASSLSLGTEAFF
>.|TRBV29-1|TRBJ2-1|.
TGCAGCGTAACCACCGGCCTTAATAACAATGAGCAGTTCTTC
CSVTTGLNNNEQFF
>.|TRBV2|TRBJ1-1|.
TGTGCCAGCAGGGGGACCCTGTGGGCTTTCTTT
CASRGTLWAFF
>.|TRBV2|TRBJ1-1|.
TGTGCCAGCACTCTTACGGGCAACACTGAAGCTTTCTTT
CASTLTGNTEAFF